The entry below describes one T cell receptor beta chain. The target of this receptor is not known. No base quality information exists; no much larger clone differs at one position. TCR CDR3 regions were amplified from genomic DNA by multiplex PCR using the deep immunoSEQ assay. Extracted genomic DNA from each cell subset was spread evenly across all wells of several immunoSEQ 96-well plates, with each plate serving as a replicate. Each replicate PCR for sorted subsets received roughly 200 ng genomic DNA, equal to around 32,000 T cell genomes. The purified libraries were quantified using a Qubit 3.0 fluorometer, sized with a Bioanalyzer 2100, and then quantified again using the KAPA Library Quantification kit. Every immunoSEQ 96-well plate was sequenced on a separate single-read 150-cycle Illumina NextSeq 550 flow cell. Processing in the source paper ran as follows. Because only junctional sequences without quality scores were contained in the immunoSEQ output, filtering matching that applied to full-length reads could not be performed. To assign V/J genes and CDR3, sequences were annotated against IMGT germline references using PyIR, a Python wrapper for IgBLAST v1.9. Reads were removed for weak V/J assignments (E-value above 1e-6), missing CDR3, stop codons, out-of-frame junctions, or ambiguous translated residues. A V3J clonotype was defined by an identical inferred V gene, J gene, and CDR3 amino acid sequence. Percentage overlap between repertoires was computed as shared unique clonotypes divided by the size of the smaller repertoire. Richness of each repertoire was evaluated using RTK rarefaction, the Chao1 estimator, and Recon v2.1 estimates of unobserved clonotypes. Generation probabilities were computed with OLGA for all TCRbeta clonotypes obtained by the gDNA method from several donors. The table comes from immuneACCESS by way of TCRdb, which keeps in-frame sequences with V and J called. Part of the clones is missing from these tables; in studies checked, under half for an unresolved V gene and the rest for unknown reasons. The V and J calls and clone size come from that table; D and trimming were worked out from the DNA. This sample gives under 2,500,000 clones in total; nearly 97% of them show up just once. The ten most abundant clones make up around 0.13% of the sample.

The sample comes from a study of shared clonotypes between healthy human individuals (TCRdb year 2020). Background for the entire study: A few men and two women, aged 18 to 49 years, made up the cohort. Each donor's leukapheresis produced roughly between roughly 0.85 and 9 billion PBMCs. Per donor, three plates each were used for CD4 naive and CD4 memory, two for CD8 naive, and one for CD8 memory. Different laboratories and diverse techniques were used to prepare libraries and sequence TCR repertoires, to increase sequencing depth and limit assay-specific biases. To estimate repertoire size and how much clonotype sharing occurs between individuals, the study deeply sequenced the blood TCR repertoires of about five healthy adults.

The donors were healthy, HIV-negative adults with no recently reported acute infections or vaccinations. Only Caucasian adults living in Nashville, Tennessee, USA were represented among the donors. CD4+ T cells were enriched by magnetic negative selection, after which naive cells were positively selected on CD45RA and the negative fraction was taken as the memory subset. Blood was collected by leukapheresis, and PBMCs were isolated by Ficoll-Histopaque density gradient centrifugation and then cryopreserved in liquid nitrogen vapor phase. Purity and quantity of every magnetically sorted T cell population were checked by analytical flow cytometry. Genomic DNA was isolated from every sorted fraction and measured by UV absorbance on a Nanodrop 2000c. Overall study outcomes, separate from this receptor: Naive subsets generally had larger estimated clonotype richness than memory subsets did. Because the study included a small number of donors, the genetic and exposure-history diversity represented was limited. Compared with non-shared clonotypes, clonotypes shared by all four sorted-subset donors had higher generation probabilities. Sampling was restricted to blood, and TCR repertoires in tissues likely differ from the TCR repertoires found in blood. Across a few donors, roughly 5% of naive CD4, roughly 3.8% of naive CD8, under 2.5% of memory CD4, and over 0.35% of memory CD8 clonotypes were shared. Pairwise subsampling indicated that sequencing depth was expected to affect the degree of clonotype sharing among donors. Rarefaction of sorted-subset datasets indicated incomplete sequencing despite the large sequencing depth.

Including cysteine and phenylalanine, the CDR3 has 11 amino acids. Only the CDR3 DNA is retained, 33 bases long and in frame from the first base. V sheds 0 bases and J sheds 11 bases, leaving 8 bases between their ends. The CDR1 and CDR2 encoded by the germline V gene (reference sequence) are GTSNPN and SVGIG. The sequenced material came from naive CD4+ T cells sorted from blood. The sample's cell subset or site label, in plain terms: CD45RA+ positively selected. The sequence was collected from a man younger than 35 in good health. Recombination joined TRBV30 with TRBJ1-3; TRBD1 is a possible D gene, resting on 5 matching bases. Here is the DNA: TGTGCCTGGAGTGTACTGGGACCCATATATTTT. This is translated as CAWSVLGPIYF.